Listed here are 32 T cell receptor beta chains from one sample, sequenced in a study of OX40 agonist ivuxolimab in advanced cancers. Clones were read by immunoSEQ multiplex PCR, and TCRdb kept only the in-frame ones, dropping some. The sample contains 80,000 or so clones, around 87% of which appear only once. The sequencing here drew on CD4+ or CD8+ T cells sorted from blood, taken in a trial of the OX40 agonist ivuxolimab. The source of these receptors is an adult with an advanced solid tumor such as melanoma, head and neck, liver or kidney cancer.

The chain has TRBV2 and TRBJ1-2, with D hard to call. This CDR3 is built from 14 residues. Germline values: CDR1 SNHLY, CDR2 FYNNEI. Trimming removed 8 bases from V and 1 base from J, with 14 bases in between. CDR3 coding DNA: TGTGCCAGCGGGTCAACCGGAGGTAACTATGGCTACACCTTC. This translates into CASGSTGGNYGYTF.

This chain joins TRBV5-6 and TRBJ2-5, with 14 bases matching TRBD2. The trim removed 4 bases at V and 2 bases at J, leaving 13 bases unmatched. Germline V gene data show CDR1 as SGHDT and CDR2 as YYEEEE. The CDR3 is 19 amino acids. The CDR3 nucleotides are TGTGCCAGCAGCCCAACAGGTACAAGACTAGCGGGAGGGCAAGAGACCCAGTACTTC. This codes for CASSPTGTRLAGGQETQYF.

The chain employs TRBV28 and TRBJ2-5; possibly TRBD2 for D (7 bases). V lost 4 bases to trimming and J lost 4 bases, with 16 bases between them. The germline V gene encodes CDR1 MDHEN and CDR2 SYDVKM. The CDR3 consists of 15 residues. The CDR3 nucleotides are TGTGCCAGCAGTTCCCCCATGCGGGGGCGAGAGACCCAGTACTTC. Protein: CASSSPMRGRETQYF. Full variable domain (missing parts from reference TRBV28 and TRBJ2-5): DVKVTQSSRYLVKRTGEKVFLECVQDMDHENMFWYRQDPGLGLRLIYFSYDVKMKEKGDIPEGYSVSREKKERFSLILESASTNQTSMYLCASSSPMRGRETQYFGPGTRLLVL.

The rearrangement links TRBV5-1 to TRBJ1-4; 10 bases are a match to TRBD1. V lost 5 bases and J lost 1; bases outside the gene matches: 2. Germline loops: CDR1 SGHRS, CDR2 YFSETQ. This CDR3 has 15 amino acids. The CDR3 DNA reads TGCGCCAGCAGAGGACAGGGGGAAACTAATGAAAAACTGTTTTTT. Its protein is CASRGQGETNEKLFF.

V and J are TRBV28 and TRBJ2-6; D gene uncertain. The CDR3 length is 16 residues. CDR1 is MDHEN and CDR2 is SYDVKM in the germline V gene. V lost 4 bases and J 3 bases, leaving 13 bases between the germline ends. CDR3 sequence reads: CASSYRDLLGANVLTF. In nucleotides, the CDR3 is TGTGCCAGCAGTTACCGAGACTTGCTTGGGGCCAACGTCCTGACTTTC.

This clone appeared once. The chain has TRBV7-8 and TRBJ1-3; D is undetermined. Trimming stripped 6 bases from V and 2 bases from J, with 14 bases between. The CDR3 covers 15 residues. Germline values: CDR1 SGHVS, CDR2 FQNEAQ. The CDR3 region has the DNA TGTGCCAGCAGAGCGGCGGGAGGCGCTGGAAACACCATATATTTT. Residues: CASRAAGGAGNTIYF.

The rearrangement joins TRBV19 to TRBJ2-1; TRBD1 aligns across 11 bases. CDR3 length: 15 amino acids. The germline V gene has CDR1 LNHDA and CDR2 SQIVND (reference sequence). Unmatched junction bases numbered 7, after V lost 5 bases and J lost 7 bases. As DNA, the CDR3 is TGTGCCAGTAGTCGGGACAGGGGGGTCGCGAATGAGCAGTTCTTC. Amino acid sequence: CASSRDRGVANEQFF. The variable domain in full, with the rest retrieved from reference TRBV19 and TRBJ2-1, is DGGITQSPKYLFRKEGQNVTLSCEQNLNHDAMYWYRQDPGQGLRLIYYSQIVNDFQKGDIAEGYSVSREKKESFPLTVTSAQKNPTAFYLCASSRDRGVANEQFFGPGTRLTVL.

This chain links TRBV7-2 with TRBJ1-1; a possible D gene is TRBD1 (5 bases). The germline V gene encodes CDR1 SGHTA and CDR2 FQGNSA. The V end lost 5 bases, the J end lost 0 bases, and 10 bases lay between the germline ends. This CDR3 region has 14 residues. CDR3 sequence (DNA): TGTGCCAGCAGCCAAAGGGGTATGAACACTGAAGCTTTCTTT. It yields the protein CASSQRGMNTEAFF.

This chain joins TRBV6-4 and TRBJ1-2; D is unclear. The CDR3 is 12 amino acids. From germline, CDR1 is MRHNA and CDR2 SNTAGT. Trimming took off 3 bases at V and 4 bases at J, with 6 bases between the two ends. The CDR3: CASSDEAYGYTF. Written as DNA, the CDR3 is TGTGCCAGCAGTGATGAAGCCTATGGCTACACCTTC.

The rearrangement uses TRBV18 and TRBJ1-1; D possibly corresponds to TRBD1 (5 bases). The V gene's germline CDR1 is KGHSH and CDR2 LQKENI. The CDR3 extends over 15 amino acids. With 3 bases removed from V and 2 bases from J, the gap between germline ends came to 13 bases. For the CDR3, the DNA is TGTGCCAGCTCACCTCGCGGTACAGGTAACACTGAAGCTTTCTTT. This gives the protein CASSPRGTGNTEAFF. The complete variable domain, with remaining parts taken from reference TRBV18 and TRBJ1-1, reads NAGVMQNPRHLVRRRGQEARLRCSPMKGHSHVYWYRQLPEEGLKFMVYLQKENIIDESGMPKERFSAEFPKEGPSILRIQQVVRGDSAAYFCASSPRGTGNTEAFFGQGTRLTVV.

This chain uses TRBV2 with TRBJ2-1; 14 nucleotides match TRBD2. The CDR3 runs 17 residues. Germline CDR1 reads SNHLY; CDR2 reads FYNNEI. The ends lost 5 bases at V and 9 bases at J; junction bases unmatched: 12. CDR3 in amino acids: CASSRLAGGPDTREQFF. In DNA, the CDR3 is TGTGCCAGCAGTAGACTAGCGGGAGGGCCCGATACCCGTGAGCAGTTCTTC. Drawing the rest from reference TRBV2 and TRBJ2-1, the complete variable domain is EPEVTQTPSHQVTQMGQEVILRCVPISNHLYFYWYRQILGQKVEFLVSFYNNEISEKSEIFDDQFSVERPDGSNFTLKIRSTKLEDSAMYFCASSRLAGGPDTREQFFGPGTRLTVL.

This rearrangement joins TRBV7-3 to TRBJ2-7; 9 positions agree with TRBD2. Trimming at V came to 5 bases and at J to 3 bases, leaving 5 bases not matched to a gene. CDR1 and CDR2 (germline): SGHTA, FQGTGA. This CDR3 spans 14 amino acids. The CDR3 loop reads CASSLAGFGYEQYF. As DNA, the CDR3 is TGTGCCAGCAGCCTAGCGGGATTCGGCTACGAGCAGTACTTC. Using reference TRBV7-3 and TRBJ2-7 for the parts outside the CDR3, the full variable domain is GAGVSQTPSNKVTEKGKYVELRCDPISGHTALYWYRQSLGQGPEFLIYFQGTGAADDSGLPNDRFFAVRPEGSVSTLKIQRTERGDSAVYLCASSLAGFGYEQYFGPGTRLTVT.

The rearrangement links TRBV7-2 to TRBJ2-2, with a tentative D call TRBD2 (6 bases). The V end was cut by 10 bases, the J end by 0 bases, with 15 bases between. This CDR3 contains 15 residues. The V gene's germline CDR1 is SGHTA and CDR2 FQGNSA. The CDR3 region is CATPPTRANTGELFF. CDR3 coding DNA: TGTGCCACCCCCCCGACTAGGGCGAACACCGGGGAGCTGTTTTTT.

This clone was picked up one time. CDR3 coding DNA: TGCGCCAGCAGCTTGCCCGCCGATGGGCAGTTCTTC. Translated, it gives CASSLPADGQFF. The V call is TRBV5-1, the J call TRBJ2-1; D gene unclear. The CDR3 sequence is 12 residues long. V was trimmed by 1 base and J by 12 bases, leaving 11 bases between them. The germline CDR1 and CDR2 sequences are SGHRS and YFSETQ.

The CDR3 DNA reads TGTGCCAGCTCACCGGGACTACAAGAGACCCAGTACTTC. The encoded protein is CASSPGLQETQYF. This chain connects TRBV18 to TRBJ2-5; the match to TRBD2 covers 7 bases. J lost 2 bases, V lost 3 bases, and 0 bases had no gene match. Per the germline V gene, CDR1 is KGHSH and CDR2 is LQKENI. This CDR3 is 13 amino acids long.

This sequence joins TRBV7-9 and TRBJ1-2; maybe TRBD1 (5 bases). Trimming took 10 bases from V and 5 from J, leaving 14 bases between them. Per the germline V gene, CDR1 is SEHNR and CDR2 is FQNEAQ (reference sequence). This CDR3 region has 12 residues. This CDR3 reads CATPGLGYGYTF. CDR3 in DNA: TGTGCCACCCCAGGGTTGGGGTATGGCTACACCTTC.

This chain joins TRBV6-5 and TRBJ2-1; the D gene is possibly TRBD1 (6 bases). V was cut by 6 bases and J by 6 bases, with 15 bases left in between. The CDR3 spans 14 residues. Germline V gene sequence: CDR1 MNHEY, CDR2 SVGAGI. DNA of the CDR3: TGTGCCAGCAGATACAGGGATGCAGTCAATGAGCAGTTCTTC. It specifies CASRYRDAVNEQFF.

This sequence joins TRBV30 and TRBJ1-5; D ambiguous. V was shortened by 1 base and J by 0 bases, with 4 bases between the two germline ends. The CDR3 extends over 13 amino acids. From germline, CDR1 is GTSNPN and CDR2 SVGIG (reference sequence). As DNA, the CDR3 is TGTGCCTGGAGTGCCTATAGCAATCAGCCCCAGCATTTT. It is translated as CAWSAYSNQPQHF.

This clone has just one count. V usage is TRBV6-1 and J usage is TRBJ2-5; D is possibly TRBD1 (6 bases). CDR1 is MNHNS and CDR2 is SASEGT in the germline V gene. V lost 8 bases, J lost 1 base, and 17 bases lay in between. This CDR3 is 15 amino acids long. CDR3 bases: TGTGCCAGCGTACTGATAACAGGGCCCCAAGAGACCCAGTACTTC. It is translated as CASVLITGPQETQYF.

The table lists this clone with a few counts. V gene TRBV2 combines with J gene TRBJ2-1; 8 nucleotides agree with TRBD1. The junction had 13 bases not matched to a gene; V was cut back by 8 bases and J by 7 bases. There are 15 residues in the CDR3. CDR1 and CDR2 from the germline V gene are SNHLY and FYNNEI. The CDR3 sequence is CASLAGGLRVNEQFF. In nucleotides, the CDR3 is TGTGCCAGCCTTGCAGGGGGCTTACGGGTAAATGAGCAGTTCTTC.

The V and J genes are TRBV7-2 and TRBJ1-3; TRBD1 matches 7 bases. The CDR3 extends over 16 amino acids. The V and J ends lost 5 bases and 4 bases, in that order; junction bases with no gene match: 11. The germline V gene encodes CDR1 SGHTA and CDR2 FQGNSA. This chain's CDR3 is CASSPPGTAGGNTIYF. DNA for the CDR3: TGTGCCAGCAGCCCCCCCGGGACAGCGGGAGGAAACACCATATATTTT.

The rearrangement uses TRBV6-5 and TRBJ1-5; 7 bases align to TRBD1. The junction had 2 bases not matched to a gene; V was cut back by 10 bases and J by 2 bases. The germline CDR1 and CDR2 sequences are MNHEY and SVGAGI. CDR3 length: 12 amino acids. CDR3 region: CATGQGNQPQHF. CDR3 nucleotides: TGTGCCACAGGACAGGGCAATCAGCCCCAGCATTTT.

The J gene is TRBJ1-1, the V gene TRBV6-1; possible D gene TRBD1, 6 bases. The length of the CDR3 is 13 residues. Trimming removed 4 bases from V and 1 base from J, with 7 bases in between. The germline gives CDR1 MNHNS, CDR2 SASEGT. CDR3 sequence (DNA): TGTGCCAGCAGTGTCAGGGGGAACACTGAAGCTTTCTTT. It codes for CASSVRGNTEAFF.

The V gene is TRBV7-9, the J gene TRBJ1-4; no firm D call. The CDR3 spans 15 residues. V lost 0 bases, J lost 5 bases, and 10 bases lay in between. In germline, CDR1 is SEHNR, CDR2 FQNEAQ (reference sequence). Written as DNA, the CDR3 is TGTGCCAGCAGCTTAGCAGGTGTTGGCAATGAAAAACTGTTTTTT. It translates to CASSLAGVGNEKLFF.

The V and J genes are TRBV30 and TRBJ1-3, with D uncertain. V was shortened by 2 bases and J by 0 bases, with 8 bases between the two germline ends. This CDR3 contains 14 residues. CDR1 is GTSNPN, CDR2 SVGIG, per germline (reference sequence). The CDR3 spells CAWSRQISGNTIYF. The CDR3 DNA reads as TGTGCCTGGAGTCGGCAAATCTCTGGAAACACCATATATTTT.

The genes are TRBV19 and TRBJ2-5, with D tentatively TRBD1 or TRBD2 (5 bases each). Per germline, CDR1 LNHDA and CDR2 SQIVND (reference sequence). This CDR3 comprises 16 residues. Trimming removed 4 bases at V and 1 base at J, with 16 bases between. The CDR3 nucleotides read TGTGCCAGTAGTACACCCAAACCCGGGACCCAAGAGACCCAGTACTTC. Encoded protein: CASSTPKPGTQETQYF.

V usage is TRBV5-1 and J usage is TRBJ1-4, with 7 bases fitting TRBD1. Trimming took 0 bases from V and 7 from J; bases not matched to a gene: 6. The CDR3 spans 15 residues. Germline loops: CDR1 SGHRS, CDR2 YFSETQ. CDR3 loop: CASSLEYRGGEKLFF. The CDR3, as DNA: TGCGCCAGCAGCTTGGAATACAGGGGAGGTGAAAAACTGTTTTTT.

This sequence joins TRBV9 and TRBJ2-3, with TRBD2 matching over 9 bases. Germline V CDR1 and CDR2: SGDLS, YYNGEE. The CDR3 is 15 residues long. Trimming removed 4 bases from V and 2 bases from J; junction bases left unmatched: 5. CDR3 loop: CASSPRLADTDTQYF. CDR3 bases: TGTGCCAGCAGCCCGCGACTAGCGGACACAGATACGCAGTATTTT.

This clone was recorded only once. V and J are TRBV18 and TRBJ1-1; D gene uncertain. With 0 bases removed from V and 1 base from J, the gap between germline ends came to 9 bases. CDR3 length: 15 residues. Germline V gives CDR1 KGHSH, CDR2 LQKENI. CDR3 sequence reads: CASSPPSRANTEAFF. The CDR3 region has the DNA TGTGCCAGCTCACCACCGTCACGGGCGAACACTGAAGCTTTCTTT. Full variable domain (outside the CDR3, taken from reference TRBV18 and TRBJ1-1): NAGVMQNPRHLVRRRGQEARLRCSPMKGHSHVYWYRQLPEEGLKFMVYLQKENIIDESGMPKERFSAEFPKEGPSILRIQQVVRGDSAAYFCASSPPSRANTEAFFGQGTRLTVV.

This chain uses TRBV5-5 with TRBJ1-1; 8 nucleotides line up with TRBD1. The CDR3 consists of 14 residues. Trimming cost V 2 bases and J 4 bases; bases outside gene matches: 4. Germline CDR1 SGHKS, CDR2 YYEKEE (reference sequence). The CDR3: CASSFQGARTEAFF. The DNA of the CDR3 is TGTGCCAGCAGCTTTCAGGGGGCGCGCACTGAAGCTTTCTTT. Full variable domain (outside the CDR3, taken from reference TRBV5-5 and TRBJ1-1): DAGVTQSPTHLIKTRGQQVTLRCSPISGHKSVSWYQQVLGQGPQFIFQYYEKEERGRGNFPDRFSARQFPNYSSELNVNALLLGDSALYLCASSFQGARTEAFFGQGTRLTVV.

The J gene is TRBJ2-7, the V gene TRBV7-2, with TRBD2 matching over 9 bases. Trimming took 8 bases from V and 4 from J; bases not matched to a gene: 6. The germline gives CDR1 SGHTA, CDR2 FQGNSA. This CDR3 has 13 amino acids. Written as DNA, the CDR3 is TGTGCCAGCGGGCGGGGGGGCCAGTACGAGCAGTACGTC. This codes for CASGRGGQYEQYV.

The chain carries TRBV6-5 and TRBJ1-2; D unclear. V lost 2 bases, J lost 2 bases, and 9 bases lay in between. Germline V gene lookup returns CDR1 MNHEY and CDR2 SVGAGI. The CDR3 covers 14 residues. Here the CDR3 reads CASSYQDLNYGYTF. CDR3 DNA: TGTGCCAGCAGTTACCAAGACCTGAACTATGGCTACACCTTC.